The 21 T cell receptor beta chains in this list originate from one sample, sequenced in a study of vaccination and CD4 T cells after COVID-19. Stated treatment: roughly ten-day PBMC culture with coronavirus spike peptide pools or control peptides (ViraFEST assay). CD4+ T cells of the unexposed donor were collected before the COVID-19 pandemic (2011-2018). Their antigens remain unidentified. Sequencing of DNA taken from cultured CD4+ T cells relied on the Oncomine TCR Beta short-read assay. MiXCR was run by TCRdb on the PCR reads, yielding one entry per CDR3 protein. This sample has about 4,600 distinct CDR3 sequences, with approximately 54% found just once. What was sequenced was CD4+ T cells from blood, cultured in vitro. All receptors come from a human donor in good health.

This CDR3 is CASSSRWVQNSSYEQYF. The CDR3, as DNA: TGTGCCAGCAGCTCGAGGTGGGTACAGAATAGCTCCTACGAGCAGTACTTC. V is TRBV5-7 and J is TRBJ2-7; D uncertain. TRBV5-7 is known as an ORF, though its function is uncertain. This CDR3 spans 17 amino acids. V was shortened by 3 bases and J by 0 bases, with 19 bases between the two germline ends.

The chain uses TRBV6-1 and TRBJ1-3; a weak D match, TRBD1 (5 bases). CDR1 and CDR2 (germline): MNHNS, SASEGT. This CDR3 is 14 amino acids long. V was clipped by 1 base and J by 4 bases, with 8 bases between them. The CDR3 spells CASSEGDGGNTIYF. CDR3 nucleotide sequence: TGTGCCAGCAGTGAAGGGGACGGCGGAAACACCATATATTTT.

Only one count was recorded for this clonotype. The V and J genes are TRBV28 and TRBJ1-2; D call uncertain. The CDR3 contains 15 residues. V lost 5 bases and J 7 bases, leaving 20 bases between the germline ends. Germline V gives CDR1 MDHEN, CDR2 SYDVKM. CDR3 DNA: TGTGCCAGCAGTCCCCGTCCTGTATCCACTGGTGGCTACACCTTC. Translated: CASSPRPVSTGGYTF.

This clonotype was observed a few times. The CDR3 coding sequence is TGTGCCAGCAGCTTAGCTCTTGCGGATGGGGGCTACACCTTC. Its protein product is CASSLALADGGYTF. The chain couples TRBV7-9 to TRBJ1-2; D remains unclear. V lost 0 bases, J lost 8 bases, and 13 bases lay in between. Per germline, CDR1 SEHNR and CDR2 FQNEAQ (reference sequence). The CDR3 sequence is 14 residues long.

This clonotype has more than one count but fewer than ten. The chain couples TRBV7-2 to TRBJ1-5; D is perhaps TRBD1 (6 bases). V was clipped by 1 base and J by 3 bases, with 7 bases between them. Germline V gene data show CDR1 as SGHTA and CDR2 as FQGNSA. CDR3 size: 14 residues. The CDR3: CASSLGDNNQPQHF. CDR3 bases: TGTGCCAGCAGCTTAGGGGACAACAATCAGCCCCAGCATTTT. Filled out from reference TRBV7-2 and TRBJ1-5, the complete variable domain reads GAGVSQSPSNKVTEKGKDVELRCDPISGHTALYWYRQSLGQGLEFLIYFQGNSAPDKSGLPSDRFSAERTGGSVSTLTIQRTQQEDSAVYLCASSLGDNNQPQHFGDGTRLSIL.

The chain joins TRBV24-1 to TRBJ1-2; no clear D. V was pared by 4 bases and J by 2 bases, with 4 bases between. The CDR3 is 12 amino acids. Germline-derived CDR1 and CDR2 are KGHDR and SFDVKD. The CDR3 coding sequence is TGTGCCACCAGTGAATACAACTATGGCTACACCTTC. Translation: CATSEYNYGYTF.

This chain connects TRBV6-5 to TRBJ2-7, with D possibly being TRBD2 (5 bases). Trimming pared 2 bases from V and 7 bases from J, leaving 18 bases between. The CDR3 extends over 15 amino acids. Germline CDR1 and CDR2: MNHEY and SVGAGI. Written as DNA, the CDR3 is TGTGCCAGCAGTTACCGGGATTCGACTTACGAAGAGCAGTACTTC. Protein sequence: CASSYRDSTYEEQYF.

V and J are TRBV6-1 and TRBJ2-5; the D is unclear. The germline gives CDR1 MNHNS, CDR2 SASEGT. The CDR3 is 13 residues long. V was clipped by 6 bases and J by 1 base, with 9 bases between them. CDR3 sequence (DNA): TGTGCCAGCAGCCGCTCTATCCAAGAGACCCAGTACTTC. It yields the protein CASSRSIQETQYF.

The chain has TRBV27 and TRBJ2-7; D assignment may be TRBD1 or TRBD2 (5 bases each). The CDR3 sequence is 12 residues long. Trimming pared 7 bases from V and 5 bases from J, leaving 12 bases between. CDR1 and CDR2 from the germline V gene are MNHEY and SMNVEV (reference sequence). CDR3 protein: CASTSQGDEQYF. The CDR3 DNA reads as TGTGCCAGCACCAGCCAGGGAGACGAGCAGTACTTC.

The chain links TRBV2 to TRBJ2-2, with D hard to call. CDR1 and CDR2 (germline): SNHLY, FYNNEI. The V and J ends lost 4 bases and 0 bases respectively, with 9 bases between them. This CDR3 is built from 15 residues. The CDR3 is CASSGPNSNTGELFF. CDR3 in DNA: TGTGCCAGCAGTGGGCCTAATTCGAACACCGGGGAGCTGTTTTTT.

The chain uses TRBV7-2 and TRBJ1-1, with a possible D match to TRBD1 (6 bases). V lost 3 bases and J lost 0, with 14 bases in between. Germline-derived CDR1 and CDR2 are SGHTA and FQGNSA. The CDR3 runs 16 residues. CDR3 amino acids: CASSFQGGGMNTEAFF. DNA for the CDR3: TGTGCCAGCAGCTTCCAGGGTGGGGGCATGAACACTGAAGCTTTCTTT.

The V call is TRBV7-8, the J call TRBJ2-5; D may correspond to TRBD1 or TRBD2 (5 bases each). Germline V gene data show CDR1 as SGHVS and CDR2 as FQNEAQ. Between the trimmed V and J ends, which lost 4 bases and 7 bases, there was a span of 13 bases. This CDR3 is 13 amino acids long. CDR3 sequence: CASSYRTGRTQYF. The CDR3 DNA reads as TGTGCCAGCAGCTACAGGACGGGGCGGACCCAGTACTTC.

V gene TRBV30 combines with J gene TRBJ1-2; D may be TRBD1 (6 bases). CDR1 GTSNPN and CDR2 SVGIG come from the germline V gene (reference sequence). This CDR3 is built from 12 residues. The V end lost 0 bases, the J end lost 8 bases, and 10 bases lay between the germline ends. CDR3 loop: CAWSVRDKGYTF. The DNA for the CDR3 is TGTGCCTGGAGTGTTAGGGACAAAGGCTACACCTTC.

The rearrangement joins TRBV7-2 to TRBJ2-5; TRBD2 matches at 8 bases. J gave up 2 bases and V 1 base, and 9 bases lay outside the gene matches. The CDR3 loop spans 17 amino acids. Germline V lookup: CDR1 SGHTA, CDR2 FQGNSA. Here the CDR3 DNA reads TGTGCCAGCAGCTTAGTGACGGGAGGGGCACCTCAAGAGACCCAGTACTTC. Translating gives CASSLVTGGAPQETQYF.

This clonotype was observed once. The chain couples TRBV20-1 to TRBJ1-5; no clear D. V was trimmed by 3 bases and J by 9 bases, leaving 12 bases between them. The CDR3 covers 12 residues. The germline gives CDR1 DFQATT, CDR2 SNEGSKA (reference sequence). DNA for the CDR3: TGCAGTGCTAGGAAGTCAAATGGGCCCCAGCATTTT. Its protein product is CSARKSNGPQHF.

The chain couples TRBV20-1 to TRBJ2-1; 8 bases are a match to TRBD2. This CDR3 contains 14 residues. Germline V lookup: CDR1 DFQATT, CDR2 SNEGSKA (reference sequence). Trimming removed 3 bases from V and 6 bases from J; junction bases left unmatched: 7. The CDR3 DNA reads TGCAGTGCTAGGAGCGGGAGTTATCGCAATGAGCAGTTCTTC. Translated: CSARSGSYRNEQFF.

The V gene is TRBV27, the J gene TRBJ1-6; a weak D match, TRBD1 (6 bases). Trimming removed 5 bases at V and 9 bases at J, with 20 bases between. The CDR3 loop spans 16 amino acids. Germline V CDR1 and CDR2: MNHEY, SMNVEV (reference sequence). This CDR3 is CASSNYRELGGSPLHF. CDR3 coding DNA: TGTGCCAGCAGTAACTACAGGGAGCTGGGTGGTTCACCCCTCCACTTT.

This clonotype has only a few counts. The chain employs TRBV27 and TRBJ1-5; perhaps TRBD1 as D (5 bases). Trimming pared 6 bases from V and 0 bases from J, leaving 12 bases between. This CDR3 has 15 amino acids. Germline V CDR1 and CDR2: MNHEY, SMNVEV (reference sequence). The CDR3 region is CASRANRNSNQPQHF. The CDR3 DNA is TGTGCCAGCAGGGCAAACAGGAATAGCAATCAGCCCCAGCATTTT.

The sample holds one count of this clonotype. The CDR3 spells CASSSHLMNTEAFF. CDR3 nucleotide sequence: TGTGCCAGCAGTTCCCACCTCATGAACACTGAAGCTTTCTTT. This chain connects TRBV6-5 to TRBJ1-1; D is unresolved. V was pared by 4 bases and J by 0 bases, with 9 bases between. Germline CDR1 and CDR2: MNHEY and SVGAGI. This CDR3 has 14 residues.

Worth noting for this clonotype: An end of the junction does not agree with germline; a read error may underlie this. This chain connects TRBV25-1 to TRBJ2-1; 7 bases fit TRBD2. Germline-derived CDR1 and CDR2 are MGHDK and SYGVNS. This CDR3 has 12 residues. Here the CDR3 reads CASRSQSGVQLF. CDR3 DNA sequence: TGTGCCAGCAGATCGCAAAGCGGGGTCCAGCTCTTC.

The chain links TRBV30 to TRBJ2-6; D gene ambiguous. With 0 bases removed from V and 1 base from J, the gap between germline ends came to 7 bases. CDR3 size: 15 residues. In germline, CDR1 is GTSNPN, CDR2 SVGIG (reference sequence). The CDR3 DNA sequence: TGTGCCTGGAGTGTATTGGGTTCTGGGGCCAACGTCCTGACTTTC. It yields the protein CAWSVLGSGANVLTF.